The 18 T cell receptor beta chains below come from one sample, sequenced in a study of regulatory T cells in long-lasting Graves disease. Time point: persistent/refractory GD, antithyroid drugs over 5 years with positive TRAb. PBMCs provided the RNA from which the TCR library was made. Combining iRepertoire HTBI primers with Arm-PCR of CDR3 regions, the authors built TCR beta libraries. TCRdb analysed the multiplex PCR reads with MiXCR anew, one entry per CDR3 protein. The sample has hundreds of thousands of distinct CDR3 sequences; about a fifth are singletons. Here the sequenced sample was peripheral blood mononuclear cells (PBMCs), taken when the disease was refractory, from a patient treated with antithyroid drugs. Receptor source: a female donor with Graves disease.

This rearrangement joins TRBV6-1 to TRBJ2-2; 10 bases line up with TRBD2. This CDR3 has 16 amino acids. Trimming took 4 bases from V and 4 from J; bases not matched to a gene: 6. CDR1 and CDR2 (germline): MNHNS, SASEGT. The CDR3 sequence: CASSAYSGRPTGELFF. The CDR3 DNA is TGTGCCAGCAGTGCGTATAGCGGGAGGCCCACCGGGGAGCTGTTTTTT.

This clonotype was recorded a few times. The chain recombines TRBV6-1 with TRBJ2-4; D ambiguous. The CDR3 runs to 16 residues. Per germline, CDR1 MNHNS and CDR2 SASEGT. V was cut by 6 bases and J by 0 bases, with 15 bases left in between. DNA of the CDR3: TGTGCCAGCAGCCAGAACAGTTTCCTAGCCAAAAACATTCAGTACTTC. Protein sequence: CASSQNSFLAKNIQYF.

The rearrangement joins TRBV30 to TRBJ1-2; no clear D. V gave up 0 bases and J gave up 6 bases, with 11 bases separating them. Germline V gene data show CDR1 as GTSNPN and CDR2 as SVGIG (reference sequence). The length of the CDR3 is 13 residues. In DNA, the CDR3 is TGTGCCTGGAGTGTACTGGCAAGGCATGGCTACACCTTC. It specifies CAWSVLARHGYTF.

The table lists this clonotype with a few counts. The gene calls are TRBV4-2 and TRBJ1-3; TRBD1 aligns across 7 bases. The V and J ends lost 3 bases and 2 bases, in that order; junction bases with no gene match: 4. This CDR3 region has 15 residues. Germline loops: CDR1 LGHNA, CDR2 YNFKEQ. The CDR3 DNA sequence: TGTGCCAGCAGCCAGCCCGGGACAGCTGGAAACACCATATATTTT. As protein: CASSQPGTAGNTIYF.

This chain uses TRBV11-2 with TRBJ2-7; 8 bases are shared with TRBD2. This CDR3 spans 17 amino acids. V trimming: 4 bases; J trimming: 2 bases; junction bases outside the gene matches: 13. Germline values: CDR1 SGHAT, CDR2 FQNNGV. The CDR3 bases are TGTGCCAGCAGCTCAGATTTGCAGCGGGAGCTCCCCTACGAGCAGTACTTC. This gives the protein CASSSDLQRELPYEQYF.

This clonotype was counted at least ten times. V usage is TRBV29-1 and J usage is TRBJ2-2; 8 bases are a match to TRBD1. Trimming removed 6 bases from V and 1 base from J; junction bases left unmatched: 10. The germline gives CDR1 SQVTM, CDR2 ANQGSEA. This CDR3 contains 16 residues. CDR3 loop: CSVRGGQGQNTGELFF. In DNA form, the CDR3 reads TGCAGCGTCCGGGGCGGACAGGGACAGAACACCGGGGAGCTGTTTTTT.

This clonotype was counted ten times or more. J is TRBJ1-1 and V is TRBV6-2 or TRBV6-3, with 8 bases lining up with TRBD1. Germline trimming cut 2 bases from V and 4 bases from J; bases unmatched to any gene: 12. Germline loops: CDR1 MNHEY, CDR2 SVGEGT. This CDR3 contains 17 residues. In DNA form, the CDR3 reads TGTGCCAGCAGTTACCTACGCCCAGACAGGGGTGGCACTGAAGCTTTCTTT. This encodes CASSYLRPDRGGTEAFF.

The chain combines TRBV12-3 or TRBV12-4 with TRBJ2-5, with D possibly being TRBD1 (6 bases). The germline V and J ends were trimmed by 7 bases and 0 bases, with 12 bases remaining between them. CDR3 length: 14 amino acids. The CDR3 loop reads CASNRQEYQETQYF. In DNA form, the CDR3 reads TGTGCCAGCAATAGACAGGAGTACCAAGAGACCCAGTACTTC.

The rearrangement joins TRBV7-8 to TRBJ2-1, with TRBD2 identical over 7 bases. Germline loops: CDR1 SGHVS, CDR2 FQNEAQ. V lost 1 base, J lost 8 bases, and 5 bases stayed unmatched. The CDR3 totals 14 residues. The CDR3 DNA is TGTGCCAGCAGCTTAGGAGGGAGGGTATATGAGCAGTTCTTC. Its protein product is CASSLGGRVYEQFF.

The gene calls are TRBV6-1 and TRBJ1-3; D is undetermined. The CDR3 consists of 12 residues. Germline V gene lookup returns CDR1 MNHNS and CDR2 SASEGT. Trimming cost V 7 bases and J 3 bases, with 7 bases left between them. This CDR3 reads CASTNGGNTIYF. Written as DNA, the CDR3 is TGTGCCAGCACCAACGGTGGAAACACCATATATTTT.

There are many counts of this clonotype. The rearrangement uses TRBV7-2 and TRBJ2-5; D unclear. Per germline, CDR1 SGHTA and CDR2 FQGNSA. The V end lost 6 bases, the J end lost 5 bases, and 10 bases lay between the germline ends. The CDR3 runs 12 residues. The CDR3, as DNA: TGTGCCAGCAGGAACCCGCCGGAGACCCAGTACTTC. It is translated as CASRNPPETQYF. Drawing the rest from reference TRBV7-2 and TRBJ2-5, the complete variable domain is GAGVSQSPSNKVTEKGKDVELRCDPISGHTALYWYRQSLGQGLEFLIYFQGNSAPDKSGLPSDRFSAERTGGSVSTLTIQRTQQEDSAVYLCASRNPPETQYFGPGTRLLVL.

This clonotype was observed a handful of times. J is TRBJ1-2 and V is TRBV12-3 or TRBV12-4, with D unclear. The CDR3 is 13 amino acids. V was trimmed by 7 bases and J by 4 bases, leaving 13 bases between them. In nucleotides, the CDR3 is TGTGCCAGCACCCCATTCGGGGTCTATGGCTACACCTTC. It specifies CASTPFGVYGYTF.

This clonotype was counted at least ten times. This chain joins TRBV28 and TRBJ1-1; no firm D call. The germline V gene has CDR1 MDHEN and CDR2 SYDVKM. The ends were cut back, 7 bases at V and 3 bases at J, with 12 bases in the middle. The CDR3 is 13 residues long. CDR3 DNA: TGTGCCAGCACTTTCCTCGGCCACACTGAAGCTTTCTTT. Its protein product is CASTFLGHTEAFF.

A few counts support this clonotype. The chain carries TRBV7-8 and TRBJ2-7; 7 bases are a match to TRBD2. The germline CDR1 and CDR2 sequences are SGHVS and FQNEAQ. The CDR3 has 15 amino acids. The J segment lost 3 bases and the V segment lost 4 bases, leaving 9 bases of the junction unmatched. The CDR3, as DNA: TGTGCCAGCAGCTCGGGGCTAGCGGTTGTCTACGAGCAGTACTTC. As protein: CASSSGLAVVYEQYF.

The sample holds many counts of this clonotype. J is TRBJ1-1 and V is TRBV5-1, with 7 bases that match TRBD1. V dropped 2 bases and J dropped 0; count of bases not matched to a gene: 4. Germline lookup yields CDR1 SGHRS and CDR2 YFSETQ. There are 15 residues in the CDR3. CDR3 protein: CASSFGDRMNTEAFF. CDR3 DNA: TGCGCCAGCAGCTTTGGGGACAGAATGAACACTGAAGCTTTCTTT.

This clonotype was recorded many times. The chain joins TRBV18 to TRBJ1-6, with D unclear. In germline, CDR1 is KGHSH, CDR2 LQKENI. CDR3 length: 16 amino acids. V lost 1 base to trimming and J lost 5 bases, with 12 bases between them. CDR3 in amino acids: CASSPLPGADNSPLHF. The CDR3 DNA reads as TGTGCCAGCTCACCACTCCCCGGAGCGGATAATTCACCCCTCCACTTT.

The gene calls are TRBV5-6 and TRBJ1-1; D is possibly TRBD1 (5 bases). This CDR3 comprises 15 residues. Trimming cost V 3 bases and J 1 base, with 13 bases left between them. Germline V lookup: CDR1 SGHDT, CDR2 YYEEEE. This CDR3 is CASSSMGRPNTEAFF. CDR3 in DNA: TGTGCCAGCAGCTCCATGGGACGGCCGAACACTGAAGCTTTCTTT.

This clonotype has a handful of counts. The rearrangement uses TRBV11-2 and TRBJ2-3, with D tentatively TRBD2 (5 bases). Germline lookup yields CDR1 SGHAT and CDR2 FQNNGV. The germline V and J ends were trimmed by 5 bases and 3 bases, with 12 bases remaining between them. The CDR3 runs to 14 residues. As DNA, the CDR3 is TGTGCCAGCAGCCCACAACTAGGAACAGATACGCAGTATTTT. Translation gives CASSPQLGTDTQYF.